This T cell receptor (beta chain) is from a study of CD8+ T cells in alopecia areata listed by TCRdb under 2018. Regarding the study in general: The treated patients, all with moderate-to-severe alopecia areata, were enrolled in an open-label pilot trial of oral tofacitinib given at 5 to 10 mg twice daily. Tofacitinib was given for 6 to 18 months, followed by 6 months of follow-up off drug to assess delayed response and recurrence. RNA came from the PAXgene miRNA kit for fixed scalp, the miRNeasy kit for PBMCs, and the RNeasy kit for mouse skin. On the human side, TCRbeta sequencing was run on scalp tissue and on sorted CD4+ and CD8+ peripheral blood T cells from healthy controls and from alopecia areata patients with either patchy or totalis/universalis disease. Scalp clonality was compared across normal scalp (n=4), patchy alopecia areata scalp (n=8), and alopecia totalis/universalis scalp (n=8). The study used high-throughput TCRbeta sequencing to examine T cell clonal expansion in alopecia areata, in both the C3H/HeJ mouse model and human patients. TCRbeta CDR3 regions were amplified by immunoSEQ multiplex PCR with 35 Vbeta forward and 13 Jbeta reverse primers. Biopsies were taken from tofacitinib-treated patients at baseline and at 4 and 24 weeks of treatment, and a later scalp biopsy was taken in several of the tofacitinib-treated patients.

Overall study outcomes, separate from this receptor: Lesional scalp, especially in alopecia totalis/universalis, showed higher clonality and more expanded CD8+ clones than normal scalp, suggesting antigenic drive. Unlike mouse skin, which is dominated by gammadelta T cells, normal human skin has resident alphabeta T cells that are also sequenced, and this complicates analysis of the scalp TCR repertoire. Shared TCR sequences between patients were less evident than in mice, which may be partly attributable to HLA diversity in the patient population.

Remarks on this clone: Its antigen target is currently unknown. There are no base qualities to consult, and no much larger clone falls within one base.

Explained via the paper, the time point label denotes: baseline before oral tofacitinib. From alopecia areata patients, peripheral blood was collected along with lesional scalp punch biopsies. PBMCs were isolated by density centrifugation and stained for CD3, CD4 and CD8, and CD4+ and CD8+ T cells were sorted on a FACSAria. V is shortened by 6 bases, J by 3 bases, and the region joining them spans 9 bases. The germline V gene encodes CDR1 SNHLY and CDR2 FYNNEI. The CDR3 sequence holds 13 residues, the cysteine and phenylalanine included. Just CDR3 DNA is preserved here, 39 bases in frame from base 1. Library construction relied on the immunoSEQ multiplex PCR assay. For TCR sequencing, RNA was extracted from every sample and reverse transcribed into cDNA to serve as template. SuperScript III was used for first-strand cDNA synthesis, primed with a 2:1 mix of oligo-dT and random hexamers. A synthetic immune receptor repertoire was used to gauge amplification bias, and whatever bias remained was removed computationally. As for the original processing: Raw reads were preprocessed to remove errors, and CDR3 was defined by IMGT conventions from the conserved cysteine to phenylalanine. Clonality was computed as 1 minus the Shannon entropy, with the entropy normalized by log2 of the number of productive unique TCRs. Whether each scalp clone was CD4 or CD8 was inferred by checking scalp TCRbeta sequences against the CD4 and CD8 repertoires from sorted blood. Held by TCRdb, this immuneACCESS table contains in-frame sequences only and omits some clones. Under half of the omission traces to an unresolved V gene where checked; the cause of the rest is unknown. That table supplies the V and J calls and clone size; D and trimming were determined from the DNA. Recorded for this sample are about 180,000 clones; 67% of them occurred a single time. Over 10% of the sample goes to the ten largest clones.

The chain was built from TRBV2 and TRBJ1-5, with TRBD1 as a weak D call on 5 bases. The sequencing here drew on CD8+ T cells sorted from blood, taken at week 0. The clonotype comes from a human donor with alopecia areata. The CDR3 region has the sequence CASRPGYNQPQHF. The nucleotides are TGTGCCAGCAGACCAGGGTACAATCAGCCCCAGCATTTT.